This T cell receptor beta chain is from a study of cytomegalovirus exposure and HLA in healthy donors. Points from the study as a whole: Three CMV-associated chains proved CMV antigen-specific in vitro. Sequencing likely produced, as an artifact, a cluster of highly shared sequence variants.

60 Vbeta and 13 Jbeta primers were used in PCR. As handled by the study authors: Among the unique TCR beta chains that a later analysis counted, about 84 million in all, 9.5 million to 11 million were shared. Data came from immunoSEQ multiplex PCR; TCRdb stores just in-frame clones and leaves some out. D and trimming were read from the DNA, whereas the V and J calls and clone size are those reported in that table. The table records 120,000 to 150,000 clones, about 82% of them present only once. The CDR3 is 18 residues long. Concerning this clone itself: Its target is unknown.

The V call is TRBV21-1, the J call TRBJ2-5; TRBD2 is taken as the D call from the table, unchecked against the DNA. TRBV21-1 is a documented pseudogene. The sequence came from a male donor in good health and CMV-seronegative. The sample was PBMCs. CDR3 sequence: CASSKALGGYAQNETQYF. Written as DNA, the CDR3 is TGTGCCAGCAGCAAAGCGCTGGGAGGGTACGCCCAGAATGAGACCCAGTACTTC.